This TCR beta chain derives from a study of T cell repertoires in cytomegalovirus infection. Whole-study context: Evidence of both CMV infection and a matching HLA type came from public TCR beta signatures.

This clonotype was seen repeatedly, ten times or more. Its antigen is unknown. Whole-study results and caveats: Cumulated frequencies of public TCR beta families served to identify carriers of CMV plus the relevant HLA. Across the ex vivo response, the dominant clonotypes were HLA-C-restricted CMV-specific TCR beta clonotypes.

Each CDR3 protein is one row after TCRdb ran MiXCR on the reads. The sample consists of roughly 280,000 distinct CDR3 sequences, roughly an eighth of them appearing once. CDR3 length: 17 residues. V was pared by 7 bases and J by 2 bases, with 12 bases of the junction left unmatched. The germline V gene has CDR1 MRHNA and CDR2 SNTAGT. The rearrangement links TRBV6-4 to TRBJ2-7, with TRBD2 matching over 12 bases. The material sequenced was PBMCs. The receptor was isolated from a human donor in good health (CMV status not recorded). Some clones in this sample may be carry-over from other donors' samples. CDR3 coding DNA: TGTGCCAGCACCGCCACTAGCGGGAGGCCTCTTCCCTACGAGCAGTACTTC. Residues: CASTATSGRPLPYEQYF.